These 17 T cell receptor beta chains came from one sample sequenced in a study of cytomegalovirus exposure and HLA in healthy donors. 13 Jbeta primers and 60 Vbeta primers were used for the PCR. This table comes from immunoSEQ multiplex PCR, and its TCRdb copy is limited to in-frame clones, with some not included. The top ten hold over 7.5% of the sample, which has some 78,000 clones, approximately 69% seen once. The sequencing sample was made of PBMCs. These receptors were taken from a man aged 35 to 55 in good health and CMV-seropositive.

The chain is built from TRBV7-3 and TRBJ2-2, with 8 bases identical to TRBD1. V shed 1 base, J shed 1 base, and the junction held 8 bases outside the gene matches. The CDR3 sequence is 18 residues long. Germline CDR1 is SGHTA and CDR2 is FQGTGA. This chain's CDR3 is CASSLNAADRGNTGELFF. CDR3 in DNA: TGTGCCAGCAGCTTAAATGCTGCTGACAGGGGGAACACCGGGGAGCTGTTTTTT.

This clone was seen just once. The V and J genes are TRBV27 and TRBJ1-2, with no clear D. Trimming took 5 bases from V and 4 from J, leaving 11 bases between them. The CDR3 spans 13 residues. Germline loops: CDR1 MNHEY, CDR2 SMNVEV (reference sequence). The CDR3 DNA sequence: TGTGCCAGCAGTCTCCGGCAGGCCTATGGCTACACCTTC. Its translation is CASSLRQAYGYTF.

The chain carries TRBV30 and TRBJ1-1; 7 bases line up with TRBD1. Germline CDR1 and CDR2: GTSNPN and SVGIG (reference sequence). V trimming: 5 bases; J trimming: 7 bases; junction bases outside the gene matches: 16. The CDR3 is made up of 15 amino acids. CDR3 sequence: CAWRNPGQPTREAFF. CDR3 in DNA: TGTGCCTGGCGGAATCCGGGACAGCCAACCCGTGAAGCTTTCTTT.

The chain has TRBV9 and TRBJ2-5, with D perhaps TRBD1 (6 bases). This CDR3 region has 14 residues. The germline CDR1 and CDR2 sequences are SGDLS and YYNGEE. V lost 2 bases and J lost 5, with 13 bases in between. The CDR3 protein is CASSVTTGRETQYF. In DNA, the CDR3 is TGTGCCAGCAGCGTGACCACAGGGCGGGAGACCCAGTACTTC. Using reference TRBV9 and TRBJ2-5 for the parts outside the CDR3, the full variable domain is DSGVTQTPKHLITATGQRVTLRCSPRSGDLSVYWYQQSLDQGLQFLIQYYNGEERAKGNILERFSAQQFPDLHSELNLSSLELGDSALYFCASSVTTGRETQYFGPGTRLLVL.

The V gene is TRBV11-2, the J gene TRBJ1-2; TRBD1 matches 9 bases. The length of the CDR3 is 16 residues. The V gene end was trimmed by 4 bases and the J gene end by 0 bases; junction bases not matched to a gene: 6. CDR1 SGHAT and CDR2 FQNNGV come from the germline V gene. The CDR3 region is CASSSYRGPANYGYTF. The DNA for the CDR3 is TGTGCCAGCAGCTCATACAGGGGGCCCGCTAACTATGGCTACACCTTC.

The chain links TRBV6-1 to TRBJ2-1; 9 bases match TRBD1. CDR3 length: 15 amino acids. Germline V gives CDR1 MNHNS, CDR2 SASEGT. V lost 7 bases to trimming and J lost 1 base; unmatched junction nucleotides: 5. CDR3 region: CASTLQGASYNEQFF. The CDR3 DNA reads TGTGCCAGCACCCTACAGGGGGCATCCTACAATGAGCAGTTCTTC.

This chain uses TRBV11-3 with TRBJ1-1, with 8 bases fitting TRBD1. CDR1 is SGHNT, CDR2 YENEEA, per germline. The V gene end was trimmed by 5 bases and the J gene end by 8 bases; junction bases not matched to a gene: 4. The CDR3 contains 12 residues. DNA for the CDR3: TGTGCCAGCAGCATCGGACAGGGCGAAGCTTTCTTT. Its translation is CASSIGQGEAFF.

The genes are TRBV5-1 and TRBJ2-3, with a weak D call TRBD2 (6 bases). Trimming left V 4 bases short and J 0 bases short, with 12 bases between. Per the germline V gene, CDR1 is SGHRS and CDR2 is YFSETQ. The CDR3 runs 15 residues. CDR3 DNA: TGCGCCAGCAGCAAGGGACTTCCAAGCACAGATACGCAGTATTTT. This encodes CASSKGLPSTDTQYF.

The sample holds one count of this clone. The chain employs TRBV6-6 and TRBJ2-5; 8 bases align to TRBD2. TRBJ2-7 matches the DNA end more closely, so the J call is doubtful. The CDR3 is 15 amino acids. CDR1 and CDR2 (germline): MNHNY, SVGAGI (reference sequence). The CDR3 protein is CASSYLRSTSAEQYF. DNA for the CDR3: TGTGCCAGCAGTTACCTCCGCTCGACTAGCGCCGAGCAGTACTTC.

V gene TRBV5-1 combines with J gene TRBJ2-1; 10 bases are a match to TRBD2. The CDR3 is made up of 15 amino acids. J gave up 8 bases and V 1 base, and 6 bases lay outside the gene matches. Germline-derived CDR1 and CDR2 are SGHRS and YFSETQ. CDR3 bases: TGCGCCAGCAGCTTGAGCCTAGCGGGAGACGATGAGCAGTTCTTC. As protein: CASSLSLAGDDEQFF.

This chain connects TRBV18 to TRBJ1-3; D is undetermined. Germline CDR1 KGHSH, CDR2 LQKENI. Trimming shortened V by 7 bases and J by 4 bases, and 14 bases separated the two germline ends. The CDR3 length is 14 residues. Here the CDR3 reads CASFPSSSGNTIYF. The CDR3 DNA reads as TGTGCCAGCTTCCCGAGTAGCTCCGGAAACACCATATATTTT.

This clone appeared once. The chain has TRBV1 and TRBJ2-3; TRBD2 is the table's D call and was not checked against the DNA. TRBV1 is deemed a pseudogene. CDR3 length: 13 amino acids. The CDR3 bases are TGCACCAGCAGCCGCGGGTGCGCGGATACGCAGTATTTT. This sequence encodes CTSSRGCADTQYF.

This chain connects TRBV15 to TRBJ1-2, with TRBD1 matching over 12 bases. The CDR3 consists of 13 residues. The germline gives CDR1 LNHNV, CDR2 YYDKDF (reference sequence). The J segment lost 10 bases and the V segment lost 8 bases, leaving 8 bases of the junction unmatched. This CDR3 is CATGTGGSNSYTF. The CDR3 region has the DNA TGTGCCACCGGGACAGGGGGCTCGAACTCCTACACCTTC.

This clone was counted a few times. The chain recombines TRBV10-3 with TRBJ2-3, with TRBD1 matching over 7 bases. CDR3 length equals 16 residues. The ends lost 6 bases at V and 0 bases at J; junction bases unmatched: 9. CDR1 and CDR2 from the germline V gene are ENHRY and SYGVKD. CDR3 amino acids: CAIRNPGTVSTDTQYF. The CDR3 DNA reads as TGTGCCATCAGGAATCCCGGGACAGTTAGCACAGATACGCAGTATTTT.

The chain joins TRBV7-2 to TRBJ2-5; D unresolved. This CDR3 region has 13 residues. In germline, CDR1 is SGHTA, CDR2 FQGNSA. The V and J ends lost 5 bases and 5 bases respectively, with 12 bases between them. The CDR3 nucleotides read TGTGCCAGCAGCCCTGGTTCGCGCGAGACCCAGTACTTC. Translation: CASSPGSRETQYF.

This rearrangement joins TRBV6-5 to TRBJ2-7, with TRBD2 matching 9 bases. This CDR3 region has 15 residues. The V gene's germline CDR1 is MNHEY and CDR2 SVGAGI. Losses at the gene ends were 4 bases for V and 3 bases for J; bases not matched to a gene: 7. The CDR3 spells CASSSPSGMSYEQYF. The CDR3 bases are TGTGCCAGCAGTTCGCCTAGCGGGATGAGCTACGAGCAGTACTTC.

This clone was observed a handful of times. The J gene is TRBJ2-5, the V gene TRBV27, with 7 bases lining up with TRBD1. The germline gives CDR1 MNHEY, CDR2 SMNVEV (reference sequence). V was pared by 6 bases and J by 11 bases, with 21 bases of the junction left unmatched. This CDR3 contains 16 residues. The CDR3 DNA sequence: TGTGCCAGCAGCCCTTACAGACGGACTTCCCAGGGGGAGCAGTACTTC. It yields the protein CASSPYRRTSQGEQYF.